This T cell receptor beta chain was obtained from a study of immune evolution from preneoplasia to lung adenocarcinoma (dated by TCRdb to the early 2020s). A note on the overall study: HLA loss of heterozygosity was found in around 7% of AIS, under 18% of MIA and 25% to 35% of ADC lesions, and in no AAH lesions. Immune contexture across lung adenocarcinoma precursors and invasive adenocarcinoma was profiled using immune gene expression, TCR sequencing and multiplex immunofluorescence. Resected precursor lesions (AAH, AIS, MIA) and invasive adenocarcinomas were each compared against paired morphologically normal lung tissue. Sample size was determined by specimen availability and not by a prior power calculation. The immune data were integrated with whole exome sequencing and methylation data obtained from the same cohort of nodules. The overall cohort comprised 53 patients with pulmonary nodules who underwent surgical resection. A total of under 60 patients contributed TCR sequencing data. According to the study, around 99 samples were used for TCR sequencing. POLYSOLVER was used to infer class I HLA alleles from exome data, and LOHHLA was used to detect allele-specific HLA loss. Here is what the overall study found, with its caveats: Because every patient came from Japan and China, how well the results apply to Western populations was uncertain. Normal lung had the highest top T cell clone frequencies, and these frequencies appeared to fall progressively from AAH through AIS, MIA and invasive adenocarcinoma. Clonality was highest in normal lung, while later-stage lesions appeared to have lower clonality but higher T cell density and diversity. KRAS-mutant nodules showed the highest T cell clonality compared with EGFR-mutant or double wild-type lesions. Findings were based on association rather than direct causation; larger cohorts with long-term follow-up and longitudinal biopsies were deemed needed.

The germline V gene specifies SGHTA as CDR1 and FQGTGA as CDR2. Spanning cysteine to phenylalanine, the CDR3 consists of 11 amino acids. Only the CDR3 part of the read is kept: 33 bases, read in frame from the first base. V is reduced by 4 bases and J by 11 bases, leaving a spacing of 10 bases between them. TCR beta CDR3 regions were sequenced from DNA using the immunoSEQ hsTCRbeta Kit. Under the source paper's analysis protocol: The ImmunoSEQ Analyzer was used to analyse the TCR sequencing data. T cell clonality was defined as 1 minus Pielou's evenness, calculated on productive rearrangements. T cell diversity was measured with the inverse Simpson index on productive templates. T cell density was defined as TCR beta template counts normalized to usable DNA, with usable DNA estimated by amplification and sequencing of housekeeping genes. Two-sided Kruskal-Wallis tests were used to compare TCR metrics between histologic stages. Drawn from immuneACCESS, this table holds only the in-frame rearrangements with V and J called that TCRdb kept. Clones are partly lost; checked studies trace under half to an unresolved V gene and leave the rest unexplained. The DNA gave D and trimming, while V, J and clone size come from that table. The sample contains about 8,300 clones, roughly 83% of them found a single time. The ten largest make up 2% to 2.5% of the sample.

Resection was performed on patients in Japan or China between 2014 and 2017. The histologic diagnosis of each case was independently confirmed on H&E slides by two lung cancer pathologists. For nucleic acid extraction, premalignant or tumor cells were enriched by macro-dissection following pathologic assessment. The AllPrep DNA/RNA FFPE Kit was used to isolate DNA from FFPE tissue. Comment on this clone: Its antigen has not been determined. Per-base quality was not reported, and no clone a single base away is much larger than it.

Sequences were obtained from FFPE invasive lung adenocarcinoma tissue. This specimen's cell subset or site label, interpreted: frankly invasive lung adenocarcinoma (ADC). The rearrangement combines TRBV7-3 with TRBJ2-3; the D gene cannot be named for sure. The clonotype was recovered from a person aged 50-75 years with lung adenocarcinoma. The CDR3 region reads CASSSPVWQYF. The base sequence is TGTGCCAGCAGCTCCCCAGTTTGGCAGTATTTT.